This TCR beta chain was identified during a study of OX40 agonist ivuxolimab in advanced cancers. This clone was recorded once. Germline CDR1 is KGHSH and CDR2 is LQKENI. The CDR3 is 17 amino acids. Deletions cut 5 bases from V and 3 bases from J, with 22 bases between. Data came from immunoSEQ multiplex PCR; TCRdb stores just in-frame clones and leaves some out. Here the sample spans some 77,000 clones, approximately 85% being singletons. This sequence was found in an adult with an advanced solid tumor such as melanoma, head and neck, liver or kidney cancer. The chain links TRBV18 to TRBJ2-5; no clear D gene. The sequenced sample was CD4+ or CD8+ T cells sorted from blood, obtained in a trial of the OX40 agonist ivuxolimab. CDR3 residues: CASSIGPRVGEKETQYF. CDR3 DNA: TGTGCCAGCTCAATCGGGCCCCGAGTAGGAGAAAAAGAGACCCAGTACTTC.